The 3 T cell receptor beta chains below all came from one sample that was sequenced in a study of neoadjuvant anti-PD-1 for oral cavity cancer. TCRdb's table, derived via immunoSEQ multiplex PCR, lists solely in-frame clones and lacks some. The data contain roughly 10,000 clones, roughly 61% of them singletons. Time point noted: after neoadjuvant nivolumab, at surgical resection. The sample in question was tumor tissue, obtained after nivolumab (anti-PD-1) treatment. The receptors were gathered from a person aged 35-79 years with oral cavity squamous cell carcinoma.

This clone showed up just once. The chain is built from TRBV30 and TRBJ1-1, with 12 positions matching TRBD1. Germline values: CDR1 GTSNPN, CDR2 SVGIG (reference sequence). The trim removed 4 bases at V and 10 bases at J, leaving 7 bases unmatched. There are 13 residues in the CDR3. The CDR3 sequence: CAWIYPGQGAAFF. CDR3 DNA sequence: TGTGCCTGGATTTATCCGGGACAGGGGGCAGCTTTCTTT.

The CDR3 DNA sequence: TGTGCCAGCAGTTGGGACCGAAAAGTTGGCTACACCTTC. This codes for CASSWDRKVGYTF. The V call is TRBV27, the J call TRBJ1-2; D might be TRBD1 (5 bases). Germline CDR1 is MNHEY and CDR2 is SMNVEV (reference sequence). The V end was cut by 4 bases, the J end by 7 bases, with 13 bases between. The CDR3 runs 13 residues.

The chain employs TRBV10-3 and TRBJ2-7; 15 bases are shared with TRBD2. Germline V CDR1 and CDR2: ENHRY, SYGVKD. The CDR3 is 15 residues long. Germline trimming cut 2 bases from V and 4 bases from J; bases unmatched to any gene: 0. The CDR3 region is CAISEGLAGGYEQYF. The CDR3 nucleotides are TGTGCCATCAGTGAGGGACTAGCGGGAGGGTACGAGCAGTACTTC.